The 32 T cell receptor beta chains below all came from one sample that was sequenced in a study of blood T cell repertoires in COVID-19 (dated by TCRdb to the early 2020s). The library came from the immunoSEQ multiplex PCR assay. What TCRdb holds here is the immuneACCESS table cut down to in-frame rearrangements. Part of the clones is not present; checked against another copy, under half of the missing clones reflect an unresolved V gene, and the others are unexplained. This sample gives about 33,000 clones in total; over 90% of them show up just once. Of the sample, about 12% is held by the ten largest clones. The sample comprised peripheral blood. These receptors were taken from a human donor in a cohort sampled during active COVID-19.

The chain has TRBV12-3 or TRBV12-4 and TRBJ2-2; possible D gene TRBD2, 5 bases. Trimming stripped 3 bases from V and 7 bases from J, with 9 bases between. The CDR3 contains 13 residues. The CDR3 DNA reads as TGTGCCAGCAGTTTGAGGGAGATCGGGGAGCTGTTTTTT. This sequence encodes CASSLREIGELFF.

Here the CDR3 reads CASSLAGAGGQETQYF. The CDR3 DNA follows: TGTGCCAGCAGCTTAGCGGGGGCGGGAGGGCAAGAGACCCAGTACTTC. This chain connects TRBV7-2 to TRBJ2-5; 9 bases are shared with TRBD2. Trimming cost V 0 bases and J 2 bases; bases outside gene matches: 4. Germline values: CDR1 SGHTA, CDR2 FQGNSA. This CDR3 region has 16 residues.

The chain has TRBV6-6 and TRBJ1-3; D unresolved. CDR1 is MNHNY and CDR2 is SVGAGI in the germline V gene (reference sequence). The CDR3 runs to 15 residues. V gave up 8 bases and J gave up 4 bases, with 18 bases separating them. Here the CDR3 reads CASALTSGSGNTIYF. The CDR3 region has the DNA TGTGCCAGCGCCCTAACCTCGGGATCCGGAAACACCATATATTTT.

This chain joins TRBV19 and TRBJ2-1, with D possibly TRBD2 on 5 matching bases. This CDR3 contains 16 residues. Looked up from germline, CDR1 is LNHDA and CDR2 is SQIVND (reference sequence). V lost 3 bases to trimming and J lost 0 bases, with 12 bases between them. This CDR3 is CASSMFSDSSYNEQFF. The CDR3 DNA follows: TGTGCCAGTAGTATGTTTAGCGATAGCTCCTACAATGAGCAGTTCTTC.

This clone has only one observation. The CDR3 DNA follows: TGTGCCAGCAGCTTTGGAGGGAACACTGAAGCTTTCTTT. Residues: CASSFGGNTEAFF. The rearrangement links TRBV11-3 to TRBJ1-1; D gene uncertain. The V end lost 3 bases, the J end lost 1 base, and 6 bases lay between the germline ends. The germline V gene has CDR1 SGHNT and CDR2 YENEEA. The CDR3 is made up of 13 amino acids.

V gene TRBV4-1 combines with J gene TRBJ2-1, with 10 bases aligning to TRBD1. The germline V gene encodes CDR1 MGHRA and CDR2 YSYEKL. Trimming took 1 base from V and 5 from J; bases not matched to a gene: 8. CDR3 size: 17 residues. CDR3 protein: CASSQAHGTGDHNEQFF. The CDR3 nucleotides read TGCGCCAGCAGCCAAGCCCATGGGACAGGGGACCACAATGAGCAGTTCTTC.

The CDR3, as DNA: TGCGCCAGCAGCAGCCCCGGATGGGCGGGCACTGAAGCTTTCTTT. It specifies CASSSPGWAGTEAFF. The rearrangement joins TRBV5-1 to TRBJ1-1; D gene uncertain. V lost 4 bases and J 4 bases, leaving 17 bases between the germline ends. CDR3 size: 15 residues. Germline values: CDR1 SGHRS, CDR2 YFSETQ.

The V and J genes are TRBV19 and TRBJ1-1, with D unresolved. The CDR3 runs 13 residues. CDR1 is LNHDA, CDR2 SQIVND, per germline (reference sequence). V shed 9 bases and J shed 0 bases, with 11 bases lying between them. The CDR3 region is CASTPNLNTEAFF. CDR3 DNA: TGTGCCAGCACGCCGAACTTGAACACTGAAGCTTTCTTT.

The chain links TRBV19 to TRBJ2-2; D might be TRBD2 (5 bases). Germline assignment: CDR1 LNHDA and CDR2 SQIVND (reference sequence). The CDR3 has 13 amino acids. V lost 5 bases and J 11 bases, leaving 15 bases between the germline ends. The CDR3 here is CASSAWPRGELFF. CDR3 sequence (DNA): TGTGCCAGTAGTGCCTGGCCCCGGGGAGAGCTGTTTTTT.

V usage is TRBV5-4 and J usage is TRBJ2-3; D might be TRBD1 (7 bases). This CDR3 has 17 residues. Looked up from germline, CDR1 is SGHNT and CDR2 is YYREEE (reference sequence). V was cut by 1 base and J by 2 bases, with 17 bases left in between. The chain's CDR3 is CASSLPGGILLTDTQYF. CDR3 nucleotide sequence: TGTGCCAGCAGCTTGCCAGGGGGGATATTACTCACAGATACGCAGTATTTT. The variable domain in full, with the rest retrieved from reference TRBV5-4 and TRBJ2-3, is ETGVTQSPTHLIKTRGQQVTLRCSSQSGHNTVSWYQQALGQGPQFIFQYYREEENGRGNFPPRFSGLQFPNYSSELNVNALELDDSALYLCASSLPGGILLTDTQYFGPGTRLTVL.

The CDR3 spells CASSPPLGSGREQYF. CDR3 DNA sequence: TGTGCCAGCAGCCCCCCCCTTGGTAGCGGGAGAGAGCAGTACTTC. The chain couples TRBV7-2 to TRBJ2-7, with TRBD2 matching over 9 bases. The CDR3 totals 15 residues. V lost 5 bases and J lost 7; bases outside the gene matches: 12. Per germline, CDR1 SGHTA and CDR2 FQGNSA.

Note on this clone: Additional DNA sequences in this sample encode the identical CDR3. The rearrangement links TRBV30 to TRBJ2-1; the match to TRBD2 covers 10 bases. CDR1 is GTSNPN, CDR2 SVGIG, per germline (reference sequence). This CDR3 has 14 residues. V lost 1 base and J lost 4; bases outside the gene matches: 1. CDR3 region: CAWSELAGYNEQFF. The CDR3 DNA is TGTGCCTGGAGTGAACTAGCGGGGTACAATGAGCAGTTCTTC. Supplemented by reference TRBV30 and TRBJ2-1, the full variable domain reads SQTIHQWPATLVQPVGSPLSLECTVEGTSNPNLYWYRQAAGRGLQLLFYSVGIGQISSEVPQNLSASRPQDRQFILSSKKLLLSDSGFYLCAWSELAGYNEQFFGPGTRLTVL.

The chain employs TRBV5-5 and TRBJ2-7, with 11 bases fitting TRBD2. The CDR3 has 14 residues. With 4 bases clipped from V and 4 bases from J, the junction kept 4 bases outside the gene matches. Germline V gene data show CDR1 as SGHKS and CDR2 as YYEKEE (reference sequence). The CDR3 reads CASSGTSGPYEQYF. Here the CDR3 DNA reads TGTGCCAGCAGCGGGACTAGCGGACCTTACGAGCAGTACTTC.

The chain carries TRBV11-2 and TRBJ2-7; D is ambiguous. Looked up from germline, CDR1 is SGHAT and CDR2 is FQNNGV. This CDR3 region has 18 residues. V lost 6 bases and J lost 2, with 26 bases in between. The CDR3 nucleotides are TGTGCCAGCAGACCTTTTCTTCGTTCGGGTAACCACACCTACGAGCAGTACTTC. Translated: CASRPFLRSGNHTYEQYF.

The CDR3 DNA reads as TGTGCCAGTAGTATTAGCGGTTTAAGGGTCGGGACTGAAGCTTTCTTT. Amino acid sequence: CASSISGLRVGTEAFF. J is TRBJ1-1 and V is TRBV19; D not resolved. The CDR3 covers 16 residues. Trimming took 3 bases from V and 5 from J, leaving 19 bases between them. Germline CDR1 LNHDA, CDR2 SQIVND (reference sequence).

V gene TRBV7-2 combines with J gene TRBJ2-3; 8 nucleotides agree with TRBD2. Germline assignment: CDR1 SGHTA and CDR2 FQGNSA. This CDR3 contains 16 residues. Trimming at V came to 2 bases and at J to 2 bases, leaving 6 bases not matched to a gene. The CDR3: CASSLISGRATDTQYF. The CDR3 DNA sequence: TGTGCCAGCAGCTTAATCTCCGGGAGGGCCACAGATACGCAGTATTTT.

The chain is built from TRBV2 and TRBJ2-1; 9 bases map to TRBD1. From germline, CDR1 is SNHLY and CDR2 FYNNEI. V trimming: 3 bases; J trimming: 6 bases; junction bases outside the gene matches: 9. The CDR3 covers 16 residues. The CDR3 DNA reads as TGTGCCAGCAGTGATGGACGCGGGACAGGGCCCAATGAGCAGTTCTTC. Translated: CASSDGRGTGPNEQFF.

The chain uses TRBV28 and TRBJ2-7; perhaps TRBD2 as D (5 bases). In germline, CDR1 is MDHEN, CDR2 SYDVKM. Trimming cost V 4 bases and J 5 bases, with 9 bases left between them. CDR3 length: 12 residues. CDR3 sequence: CASSYPGDEQYF. CDR3 in DNA: TGTGCCAGCAGTTACCCCGGGGACGAGCAGTACTTC.

V is TRBV3-1 (or the pseudogene TRBV3-2) and J is TRBJ2-7; TRBD2 agrees at 7 bases. The CDR3 spans 15 residues. In germline, CDR1 is LGHDT, CDR2 YNNKEL (reference sequence). V shed 4 bases, J shed 0 bases, and the junction held 6 bases outside the gene matches. CDR3 amino acids: CASSLRLAVSYEQYF. The CDR3 DNA reads as TGTGCCAGCAGCCTTAGACTAGCAGTCTCCTACGAGCAGTACTTC.

This chain uses TRBV9 with TRBJ2-3, with TRBD2 matching over 15 bases. The trim removed 7 bases at V and 8 bases at J, leaving 8 bases unmatched. Germline V gene data show CDR1 as SGDLS and CDR2 as YYNGEE. CDR3 size: 15 residues. CDR3 coding DNA: TGTGCCAGCGAGGGGGGACTAGCGGGAGGAGGTACGCAGTATTTT. Amino acid sequence: CASEGGLAGGGTQYF.

The chain carries TRBV4-2 and TRBJ1-4; D may be TRBD1 (6 bases). V was cut by 1 base and J by 0 bases, with 12 bases left in between. CDR3 length: 17 amino acids. Germline V gene sequence: CDR1 LGHNA, CDR2 YNFKEQ. This chain's CDR3 is CASSQGPRGSTNEKLFF. CDR3 nucleotides: TGTGCCAGCAGCCAAGGCCCCAGGGGCTCAACTAATGAAAAACTGTTTTTT.

The rearrangement uses TRBV9 and TRBJ1-1; 8 nucleotides align to TRBD1. CDR3 length: 15 residues. Trimming removed 3 bases from V and 4 bases from J; junction bases left unmatched: 8. Germline loops: CDR1 SGDLS, CDR2 YYNGEE. Here the CDR3 reads CASSAGGGSITEAFF. The CDR3 DNA is TGTGCCAGCAGCGCAGGGGGCGGATCGATCACTGAAGCTTTCTTT.

The chain carries TRBV7-4 and TRBJ2-3; 14 nucleotides agree with TRBD2. Trimming took 2 bases from V and 2 from J; bases not matched to a gene: 6. CDR1 and CDR2 (germline): SGHVT, SQSDAQ. The CDR3 runs to 18 residues. The CDR3 here is CASSLPRLAGGHTDTQYF. For the CDR3, the DNA is TGTGCCAGCAGCTTACCCAGACTAGCGGGAGGGCACACAGATACGCAGTATTTT.

This chain joins TRBV5-4 and TRBJ1-3, with 11 bases that match TRBD1. The CDR3 loop spans 15 amino acids. With V trimmed by 5 bases and J by 2 bases, 3 bases remained unmatched. Looked up from germline, CDR1 is SGHNT and CDR2 is YYREEE (reference sequence). Written as DNA, the CDR3 is TGTGCCAGCAGTTGGGGACAGGGGGCTGGAAACACCATATATTTT. Amino acid sequence: CASSWGQGAGNTIYF.

This clone was detected only once. The chain has TRBV10-3 and TRBJ1-5, with 7 bases lining up with TRBD1. The CDR3 length is 14 residues. Germline assignment: CDR1 ENHRY and CDR2 SYGVKD. V shed 6 bases, J shed 1 base, and the junction held 3 bases outside the gene matches. The CDR3 sequence: CAISEQGSNQPQHF. The DNA for the CDR3 is TGTGCCATCAGCGAACAGGGGAGCAATCAGCCCCAGCATTTT.

The gene calls are TRBV7-6 and TRBJ1-3; a weak D match, TRBD1 (6 bases). Germline-derived CDR1 and CDR2 are SGHVS and FNYEAQ. With 5 bases removed from V and 0 bases from J, the gap between germline ends came to 14 bases. The CDR3 has 16 residues. CDR3 loop: CASSRTRGHSGNTIYF. DNA for the CDR3: TGTGCCAGCAGCCGAACGAGGGGACACTCTGGAAACACCATATATTTT.

This clone was detected only once. The CDR3 reads CASKARGESNQPQHF. In nucleotides, the CDR3 is TGTGCCAGCAAGGCCAGGGGAGAGAGCAATCAGCCCCAGCATTTT. V is TRBV6-6 and J is TRBJ1-5; D possibly corresponds to TRBD1 (6 bases). Trimming cost V 7 bases and J 1 base, with 14 bases left between them. This CDR3 has 15 amino acids. Germline CDR1 reads MNHNY; CDR2 reads SVGAGI (reference sequence).

The chain employs TRBV28 and TRBJ2-5; TRBD2 agrees at 9 bases. The CDR3 runs to 16 residues. V was clipped by 2 bases and J by 2 bases; unmatched bases: 6. The germline V gene encodes CDR1 MDHEN and CDR2 SYDVKM. DNA of the CDR3: TGTGCCAGCAGTTTAGATCTAGCGGGAACTCAAGAGACCCAGTACTTC. It codes for CASSLDLAGTQETQYF.

This chain connects TRBV6-5 to TRBJ2-5, with 10 nucleotides matching TRBD2. Germline CDR1 MNHEY, CDR2 SVGAGI. Trimming took 0 bases from V and 5 from J; bases not matched to a gene: 3. The CDR3 loop spans 15 amino acids. The CDR3 DNA reads as TGTGCCAGCAGTTACTCGGCTAGCGGGAGTGAGACCCAGTACTTC. Its protein is CASSYSASGSETQYF.

This clone has only one observation. The gene calls are TRBV5-1 and TRBJ2-4; D is unclear. With 0 bases removed from V and 0 bases from J, the gap between germline ends came to 4 bases. This CDR3 is built from 14 residues. Germline CDR1 SGHRS, CDR2 YFSETQ. The CDR3 bases are TGCGCCAGCAGCTTGGGAGTAGCCAAAAACATTCAGTACTTC. This gives the protein CASSLGVAKNIQYF.

The genes are TRBV12-3 or TRBV12-4 and TRBJ2-3; D might be TRBD1 (6 bases). The length of the CDR3 is 13 residues. V was cut by 6 bases and J by 8 bases, with 15 bases left in between. The CDR3 nucleotides read TGTGCCAGCAGCGAAACACAGGGCGGTACGCAGTATTTT. Translated, it gives CASSETQGGTQYF.

The chain combines TRBV29-1 with TRBJ2-3; 7 bases are a match to TRBD2. This CDR3 region has 16 residues. V lost 1 base, J lost 0 bases, and 7 bases stayed unmatched. Germline-derived CDR1 and CDR2 are SQVTM and ANQGSEA. CDR3 region: CSVEARSGTSTDTQYF. In nucleotides, the CDR3 is TGCAGCGTTGAAGCTAGGAGCGGGACTAGCACAGATACGCAGTATTTT.